The clone carrying this T cell receptor (beta chain) was recorded once. The record originates from a study of T cell responses to AZD1222 COVID-19 vaccine. Clones were sequenced by immunoSEQ multiplex PCR, and TCRdb holds only the in-frame ones, with some missing. The sample lists tens of thousands of clones, approximately 86% occurring once. This clonotype was sampled from an adult in good health. This specimen consisted of peripheral blood, obtained on day 0 of AZD1222 vaccination.

The CDR3 DNA sequence: TGTGCCACCAGCAGAGACCACACTGAAGCTTTCTTT. Its translation: CATSRDHTEAFF. The V gene is TRBV15, the J gene TRBJ1-1, with unresolved D. V was cut by 0 bases and J by 3 bases, with 2 bases left in between. Germline V gene data show CDR1 as LNHNV and CDR2 as YYDKDF (reference sequence). The CDR3 consists of 12 residues.